One sample yielded the 24 T cell receptor beta chains listed below, sequenced in a study of CD8 T cells in Susac syndrome. Random hexamers served to reverse transcribe about 0.45 to 1 ug RNA. Via MiXCR, TCRdb re-called the immunoSEQ multiplex PCR reads, giving one row per CDR3 protein. The sample includes 130,000 or so distinct CDR3 sequences, 90% to 95% of them seen just once. Source material: CD4+ T cells from PBMCs. These receptors were obtained from a human donor with multiple sclerosis.

This rearrangement joins TRBV20-1 to TRBJ2-1, with TRBD2 matching 14 bases. Losses at the gene ends were 6 bases for V and 7 bases for J; bases not matched to a gene: 8. The germline CDR1 and CDR2 sequences are DFQATT and SNEGSKA (reference sequence). The CDR3 is 15 amino acids. CDR3: CSATPGLAGENEQFF. CDR3 coding DNA: TGCAGTGCCACACCGGGACTAGCGGGAGAGAATGAGCAGTTCTTC.

This chain joins TRBV5-4 and TRBJ1-1, with TRBD1 matching over 7 bases. Germline V gene lookup returns CDR1 SGHNT and CDR2 YYREEE (reference sequence). CDR3 size: 16 residues. The J segment lost 0 bases and the V segment lost 5 bases, leaving 10 bases of the junction unmatched. The CDR3 sequence is CASSLTLTGVNTEAFF. DNA for the CDR3: TGTGCCAGCAGTCTGACCCTAACAGGGGTGAACACTGAAGCTTTCTTT. The full variable domain, with the rest looked up from reference TRBV5-4 and TRBJ1-1, is ETGVTQSPTHLIKTRGQQVTLRCSSQSGHNTVSWYQQALGQGPQFIFQYYREEENGRGNFPPRFSGLQFPNYSSELNVNALELDDSALYLCASSLTLTGVNTEAFFGQGTRLTVV.

This chain links TRBV3-1 with TRBJ1-1; D possibly corresponds to TRBD1 (5 bases). The germline V gene has CDR1 LGHDT and CDR2 YNNKEL (reference sequence). The ends were cut back, 4 bases at V and 1 base at J, with 10 bases in the middle. The CDR3 covers 14 residues. CDR3 sequence (DNA): TGTGCCAGCAGCCGGGGACGGGCGAACACTGAAGCTTTCTTT. Its translation: CASSRGRANTEAFF.

This clonotype is a singleton in its sample. The rearrangement joins TRBV10-3 to TRBJ1-5; a possible D gene is TRBD1 (5 bases). The V end lost 3 bases, the J end lost 3 bases, and 12 bases lay between the germline ends. The CDR3 is 15 residues long. Germline CDR1 ENHRY, CDR2 SYGVKD. The CDR3 loop is CAISDPGASNQPQHF. The CDR3 coding sequence is TGTGCCATCAGTGATCCCGGGGCTTCCAATCAGCCCCAGCATTTT.

The V gene is TRBV20-1, the J gene TRBJ2-2, with D maybe TRBD2 (6 bases). CDR1 DFQATT and CDR2 SNEGSKA come from the germline V gene (reference sequence). The ends were cut back, 2 bases at V and 0 bases at J, with 10 bases in the middle. This CDR3 has 15 residues. CDR3 sequence reads: CSARSGVPNTGELFF. DNA of the CDR3: TGCAGTGCTAGATCGGGGGTCCCGAACACCGGGGAGCTGTTTTTT.

This chain connects TRBV29-1 to TRBJ1-5, with 11 bases matching TRBD1. Germline V CDR1 and CDR2: SQVTM, ANQGSEA. Trimming removed 4 bases from V and 6 bases from J; junction bases left unmatched: 5. The CDR3 totals 14 residues. Here the CDR3 reads CSVGSGTGGQPQHF. The CDR3 DNA sequence: TGCAGCGTTGGGTCCGGGACAGGGGGTCAGCCCCAGCATTTT. Drawing the rest from reference TRBV29-1 and TRBJ1-5, the complete variable domain is SAVISQKPSRDICQRGTSLTIQCQVDSQVTMMFWYRQQPGQSLTLIATANQGSEATYESGFVIDKFPISRPNLTFSTLTVSNMSPEDSSIYLCSVGSGTGGQPQHFGDGTRLSIL.

This clonotype was picked up one time. The chain recombines TRBV29-1 with TRBJ2-7; 11 bases align to TRBD1. The CDR3 consists of 17 residues. CDR1 is SQVTM and CDR2 is ANQGSEA in the germline V gene. Germline trimming cut 4 bases from V and 5 bases from J; bases unmatched to any gene: 16. The CDR3 sequence: CSVGSGTGGWSVHEQYF. The CDR3 DNA is TGCAGCGTTGGTTCGGGGACAGGGGGTTGGTCTGTACACGAGCAGTACTTC.

The chain has TRBV5-1 and TRBJ2-2, with 9 bases fitting TRBD2. Unmatched junction bases numbered 6, after V lost 0 bases and J lost 6 bases. This CDR3 has 16 amino acids. CDR1 is SGHRS, CDR2 YFSETQ, per germline. CDR3 sequence: CASSLELAGYPGELFF. The CDR3, as DNA: TGCGCCAGCAGCTTGGAGCTAGCGGGATACCCCGGGGAGCTGTTTTTT.

The rearrangement joins TRBV9 to TRBJ2-1; 8 bases line up with TRBD2. This CDR3 has 16 amino acids. V trimming: 4 bases; J trimming: 8 bases; junction bases outside the gene matches: 14. Germline CDR1 is SGDLS and CDR2 is YYNGEE. Here the CDR3 DNA reads TGTGCCAGCAGCCCCCGACTAGCGCGTTCTAAGTATGAGCAGTTCTTC. It translates to CASSPRLARSKYEQFF.

V is TRBV3-1 and J is TRBJ2-6; D ambiguous. Trimming removed 6 bases at V and 0 bases at J, with 12 bases between. This CDR3 is 16 amino acids long. The germline CDR1 and CDR2 sequences are LGHDT and YNNKEL (reference sequence). CDR3 residues: CASSSYSGSGANVLTF. The CDR3 nucleotides are TGTGCCAGCAGTTCCTACTCGGGCTCTGGGGCCAACGTCCTGACTTTC.

This clonotype was seen only once. This chain links TRBV29-1 with TRBJ1-1, with D perhaps matching TRBD1 (6 bases). Trimming took 6 bases from V and 1 from J, leaving 12 bases between them. The V gene's germline CDR1 is SQVTM and CDR2 ANQGSEA. This CDR3 has 13 residues. The CDR3 sequence: CSVEGQPNTEAFF. CDR3 DNA sequence: TGCAGCGTCGAGGGACAACCGAACACTGAAGCTTTCTTT.

The rearrangement uses TRBV27 and TRBJ1-2; TRBD1 aligns across 8 bases. The germline V gene encodes CDR1 MNHEY and CDR2 SMNVEV (reference sequence). The CDR3 consists of 15 residues. V was clipped by 8 bases and J by 4 bases; unmatched bases: 12. As DNA, the CDR3 is TGTGCCAGCTCCTCCTCCCTGACAGGGGTCTATGGCTACACCTTC. Encoded protein: CASSSSLTGVYGYTF.

CDR3 DNA: TGTGCCAGCAGCACGGGACAGAGCAATCAGCCCCAGCATTTT. Amino acid sequence: CASSTGQSNQPQHF. This rearrangement joins TRBV12-3 or TRBV12-4 to TRBJ1-5; TRBD1 matches 7 bases. The CDR3 runs 14 residues. The junction had 3 bases not matched to a gene; V was cut back by 6 bases and J by 1 base.

The rearrangement uses TRBV24-1 and TRBJ2-5; 13 nucleotides align to TRBD2. This CDR3 spans 16 amino acids. CDR1 KGHDR and CDR2 SFDVKD come from the germline V gene. J lost 9 bases, V lost 7 bases, and 13 bases had no gene match. The CDR3 spells CATSPSGTSGIPPQYF. The CDR3 DNA sequence: TGTGCCACCAGCCCCTCCGGGACTAGCGGGATCCCGCCCCAGTACTTC.

The V gene is TRBV2, the J gene TRBJ2-4; 7 bases match TRBD2. V lost 7 bases and J lost 16; bases outside the gene matches: 16. CDR3 length equals 13 residues. Germline V gene sequence: CDR1 SNHLY, CDR2 FYNNEI. For the CDR3, the DNA is TGTGCCAGCACCCCGAAGAAACGGGCTAGCGGTTACTTC. This codes for CASTPKKRASGYF.

The chain has TRBV2 and TRBJ2-3; tentative D call: TRBD1 (5 bases). CDR1 is SNHLY and CDR2 is FYNNEI in the germline V gene. This CDR3 has 16 residues. V was cut by 1 base and J by 2 bases, with 13 bases left in between. Written as DNA, the CDR3 is TGTGCCAGCAGTGAAGGACAGCTCCCTACCACAGATACGCAGTATTTT. It encodes CASSEGQLPTTDTQYF.

CDR3 in amino acids: CSAIHGTGNRPQHF. CDR3 sequence (DNA): TGCAGTGCTATACACGGGACAGGGAATAGGCCCCAGCATTTT. The rearrangement uses TRBV20-1 and TRBJ1-5, with 9 bases aligning to TRBD1. Germline V gene lookup returns CDR1 DFQATT and CDR2 SNEGSKA (reference sequence). V gave up 4 bases and J gave up 9 bases; unmatched junction bases: 10. The CDR3 contains 14 residues.

V and J are TRBV5-4 and TRBJ2-5, with D possibly matching TRBD1 (6 bases). Between the trimmed V and J ends, which lost 1 base and 0 bases, there was a span of 13 bases. CDR1 and CDR2 from the germline V gene are SGHNT and YYREEE (reference sequence). There are 16 residues in the CDR3. Written as DNA, the CDR3 is TGTGCCAGCAGCTTGCCGTACGGGGACAACCAAGAGACCCAGTACTTC. Its protein is CASSLPYGDNQETQYF.

This clonotype appeared once. The chain couples TRBV7-8 to TRBJ2-5; D perhaps matches TRBD2 (5 bases). Germline loops: CDR1 SGHVS, CDR2 FQNEAQ. The V end was cut by 5 bases, the J end by 2 bases, with 21 bases between. The CDR3 is made up of 17 amino acids. CDR3 amino acids: CASSARKRWPVQETQYF. The CDR3 DNA reads TGTGCCAGCAGCGCCCGGAAGCGGTGGCCGGTACAAGAGACCCAGTACTTC.

This chain links TRBV4-2 with TRBJ2-5; no firm D call. CDR3 length: 16 amino acids. Per germline, CDR1 LGHNA and CDR2 YNFKEQ. Deletions cut 0 bases from V and 5 bases from J, with 16 bases between. The DNA of the CDR3 is TGTGCCAGCAGCCAAGATGGCACCGCCATTAAGGAGACCCAGTACTTC. Translated: CASSQDGTAIKETQYF.

The CDR3 bases are TGTGCCAGCAGCCCCGACAGGGCCAGGGCCCAGTACTTC. Protein product: CASSPDRARAQYF. The chain has TRBV28 and TRBJ2-5; 7 nucleotides agree with TRBD1. Germline CDR1 and CDR2: MDHEN and SYDVKM. This CDR3 comprises 13 residues. The V and J ends lost 6 bases and 9 bases, in that order; junction bases with no gene match: 10.

This chain links TRBV12-3 or TRBV12-4 with TRBJ1-3; no reliable D call. Trimming took 6 bases from V and 6 from J, leaving 9 bases between them. The CDR3 is 12 amino acids. CDR3 loop: CASSHQINTIYF. The CDR3 DNA follows: TGTGCCAGCAGCCACCAGATAAACACCATATATTTT.

This rearrangement joins TRBV28 to TRBJ2-5, with D possibly TRBD1 on 5 matching bases. This CDR3 has 13 residues. Germline V gene data show CDR1 as MDHEN and CDR2 as SYDVKM. V was cut by 2 bases and J by 5 bases, with 9 bases left in between. The DNA for the CDR3 is TGTGCCAGCAGTTTAGGCAGGGCGGAGACCCAGTACTTC. It specifies CASSLGRAETQYF.

The chain has TRBV19 and TRBJ1-2; tentative D call: TRBD1 (5 bases). V was pared by 5 bases and J by 4 bases, with 11 bases between. CDR3 length: 13 residues. CDR1 and CDR2 from the germline V gene are LNHDA and SQIVND (reference sequence). The CDR3 loop reads CASSATGTYGYTF. The DNA of the CDR3 is TGTGCCAGTAGTGCCACCGGGACCTATGGCTACACCTTC.